This T cell receptor beta chain is drawn from a study of CD8+ T cells in alopecia areata. The wider study: Treated patients took oral tofacitinib at 5 to 10 mg twice daily. Study observations and caveats: Patients shared TCRs less clearly than mice did, possibly for HLA-related reasons. Across lesional scalp, and particularly alopecia totalis/universalis, clonality surpassed that of normal scalp.

To note about this clone: Its antigen is not identified.

Lesional scalp punch biopsies and peripheral blood were collected from alopecia areata patients. This CDR3 spans 14 amino acids. Germline values: CDR1 GTSNPN, CDR2 SVGIG (reference sequence). V shed 4 bases and J shed 6 bases, with 18 bases lying between them. Following RNA extraction, reverse transcription yielded cDNA that acted as the sequencing template. The method was immunoSEQ multiplex PCR; TCRdb's version includes in-frame clones alone and lacks a portion of them. The table shows about 160,000 clones, with around 47% occurring only once. The receptor was derived from a human donor with alopecia areata. The chain is built from TRBV30 and TRBJ1-2; perhaps TRBD1 as D (6 bases). The material sequenced was CD4+ T cells sorted from blood. The CDR3 is CAWTTPTGFDGYTF. CDR3 bases: TGTGCCTGGACCACTCCCACAGGGTTTGATGGCTACACCTTC.